This passage covers 18 T cell receptor beta chains from one sample sequenced in a study of long-term antiretroviral therapy in people with HIV. This was the immunoSEQ v3.0 assay at survey level. Using immunoSEQ multiplex PCR, the repertoire was profiled, and TCRdb retains in-frame clones only, with some absent. The sample has 30,000 to 40,000 clones, approximately 74% seen once. The source material was unsorted PBMCs, sampled 3 years after starting antiretroviral therapy. These receptors all stem from a man over 45 with HIV.

This clone was seen a single time. This chain uses TRBV6-5 with TRBJ2-7; D gene ambiguous. The V gene lost 0 bases and the J gene lost 3 bases, with 15 bases spanning the gap. CDR1 is MNHEY and CDR2 is SVGAGI in the germline V gene. The CDR3 extends over 16 amino acids. The DNA for the CDR3 is TGTGCCAGCAGTTACTCCATGGCCCCAAGAGTCTACGAGCAGTACTTC. Residues: CASSYSMAPRVYEQYF.

The V and J genes are TRBV7-2 and TRBJ2-7; unclear D gene. The germline V gene encodes CDR1 SGHTA and CDR2 FQGNSA. Between the trimmed V and J ends, which lost 2 bases and 3 bases, there was a span of 5 bases. CDR3 length: 12 amino acids. DNA of the CDR3: TGTGCCAGCAGCTTACAGAACTACGAGCAGTACTTC. Residues: CASSLQNYEQYF.

The chain recombines TRBV2 with TRBJ2-1, with D tentatively TRBD2 (7 bases). The V gene lost 7 bases and the J gene lost 9 bases, with 16 bases spanning the gap. This CDR3 spans 13 amino acids. Germline V lookup: CDR1 SNHLY, CDR2 FYNNEI. The DNA for the CDR3 is TGTGCCAGCAAGGGGGGGGAAACGGGTGAGCAGTTCTTC. Its translation: CASKGGETGEQFF. Full variable domain (remainder filled in from reference TRBV2 and TRBJ2-1): EPEVTQTPSHQVTQMGQEVILRCVPISNHLYFYWYRQILGQKVEFLVSFYNNEISEKSEIFDDQFSVERPDGSNFTLKIRSTKLEDSAMYFCASKGGETGEQFFGPGTRLTVL.

The chain uses TRBV5-6 and TRBJ2-4; the match to TRBD1 covers 8 bases. The CDR3 loop spans 13 amino acids. Germline assignment: CDR1 SGHDT and CDR2 YYEEEE. V shed 0 bases and J 8 bases; nucleotides not matched to a gene: 1. For the CDR3, the DNA is TGTGCCAGCAGCTTGGAGGACAGGGACATTCAGTACTTC. It yields the protein CASSLEDRDIQYF.

The chain has TRBV5-1 and TRBJ1-2, with 9 bases identical to TRBD1. Trimming at V came to 3 bases and at J to 7 bases, leaving 4 bases not matched to a gene. CDR1 and CDR2 (germline): SGHRS, YFSETQ. The length of the CDR3 is 13 residues. The CDR3 region is CASSWQGQGGYTF. DNA of the CDR3: TGCGCCAGCAGCTGGCAGGGACAGGGTGGCTACACCTTC.

This chain connects TRBV2 to TRBJ2-7, with D unresolved. The V and J ends lost 5 bases and 1 base respectively, with 9 bases between them. The CDR3 is 13 amino acids. Germline loops: CDR1 SNHLY, CDR2 FYNNEI. DNA of the CDR3: TGTGCCAGCAGTTCCGACGGGTCCTACGAGCAGTACTTC. Translated, it gives CASSSDGSYEQYF.

This chain links TRBV7-8 with TRBJ2-7; 9 bases align to TRBD1. The J segment lost 5 bases and the V segment lost 5 bases, leaving 7 bases of the junction unmatched. CDR1 is SGHVS and CDR2 is FQNEAQ in the germline V gene. The CDR3 is 14 amino acids. The DNA of the CDR3 is TGTGCCAGCAGCCTGGGACAGGGTTTCAACGAGCAGTACTTC. It is translated as CASSLGQGFNEQYF.

The rearrangement joins TRBV27 to TRBJ2-2, with 11 positions matching TRBD1. Germline trimming cut 0 bases from V and 6 bases from J; bases unmatched to any gene: 3. Germline-derived CDR1 and CDR2 are MNHEY and SMNVEV (reference sequence). The CDR3 is made up of 16 amino acids. The CDR3 DNA is TGTGCCAGCAGTTTATCGGACAGGGGGCGCCCCGGGGAGCTGTTTTTT. It codes for CASSLSDRGRPGELFF.

V gene TRBV30 combines with J gene TRBJ1-5; a possible D gene is TRBD1 (5 bases). The V gene's germline CDR1 is GTSNPN and CDR2 SVGIG (reference sequence). V was clipped by 2 bases and J by 3 bases, with 11 bases between them. The CDR3 has 14 amino acids. The DNA for the CDR3 is TGTGCCTGGAGTTGGCGGGGGGTCAATCAGCCCCAGCATTTT. This codes for CAWSWRGVNQPQHF.

Relative to its sample, this clone is medium-sized (0.01 to 0.1%). The chain combines TRBV7-8 with TRBJ2-7; 14 positions match TRBD2. The CDR3 has 14 residues. The V gene end was trimmed by 5 bases and the J gene end by 6 bases; junction bases not matched to a gene: 3. The germline V gene encodes CDR1 SGHVS and CDR2 FQNEAQ. This CDR3 reads CASSPGTSGGEQYF. The DNA for the CDR3 is TGTGCCAGCAGCCCAGGGACTAGCGGGGGCGAGCAGTACTTC.

The gene calls are TRBV28 and TRBJ2-7; the D is unclear. Trimming pared 8 bases from V and 2 bases from J, leaving 13 bases between. Germline CDR1 MDHEN, CDR2 SYDVKM. The CDR3 contains 13 residues. The CDR3 reads CASAPSVTYEQYF. In DNA, the CDR3 is TGTGCCAGCGCCCCCAGCGTCACCTACGAGCAGTACTTC.

This chain uses TRBV27 with TRBJ2-1; 8 positions match TRBD1. Germline V gene lookup returns CDR1 MNHEY and CDR2 SMNVEV (reference sequence). This CDR3 region has 15 residues. The J segment lost 9 bases and the V segment lost 5 bases, leaving 12 bases of the junction unmatched. In DNA form, the CDR3 reads TGTGCCAGCAGTCTCGCCGGGACAGGTCAGGGTGAGCAGTTCTTC. This codes for CASSLAGTGQGEQFF.

The chain uses TRBV6-6 and TRBJ2-1; TRBD1 agrees at 8 bases. V dropped 7 bases and J dropped 2; count of bases not matched to a gene: 10. Germline V lookup: CDR1 MNHNY, CDR2 SVGAGI (reference sequence). The CDR3 consists of 16 residues. The CDR3 nucleotides read TGTGCCAGCACCCACAGGACAGGGAGGACCTACAATGAGCAGTTCTTC. Its protein is CASTHRTGRTYNEQFF.

This clone was counted only a few times. The V call is TRBV5-1, the J call TRBJ2-5; D gene uncertain. The germline V gene encodes CDR1 SGHRS and CDR2 YFSETQ. Trimming cost V 7 bases and J 2 bases, with 6 bases left between them. The CDR3 contains 11 residues. CDR3 DNA sequence: TGCGCCAGCCAGGAGCAAGAGACCCAGTACTTC. This gives the protein CASQEQETQYF.

V usage is TRBV5-4 and J usage is TRBJ2-3; 8 nucleotides match TRBD1. The CDR3 length is 16 residues. The germline gives CDR1 SGHNT, CDR2 YYREEE (reference sequence). The junction had 8 bases not matched to a gene; V was cut back by 3 bases and J by 2 bases. The CDR3 DNA is TGTGCCAGCAGCTCCGCGACAGGGGAGGCCACAGATACGCAGTATTTT. It yields the protein CASSSATGEATDTQYF.

Only one count was recorded for this clone. The V gene is TRBV6-5, the J gene TRBJ2-5; unclear D gene. V lost 2 bases and J 0 bases, leaving 7 bases between the germline ends. Per germline, CDR1 MNHEY and CDR2 SVGAGI. This CDR3 comprises 14 residues. The CDR3 nucleotides read TGTGCCAGCAGTTACGCCGGGTACCAAGAGACCCAGTACTTC. Its protein is CASSYAGYQETQYF.

The chain combines TRBV15 with TRBJ2-1; 9 bases map to TRBD1. Germline values: CDR1 LNHNV, CDR2 YYDKDF (reference sequence). Trimming removed 4 bases from V and 4 bases from J; junction bases left unmatched: 5. The CDR3 consists of 15 residues. CDR3 protein: CATSTSGTGYNEQFF. CDR3 coding DNA: TGTGCCACCAGCACCTCCGGGACAGGGTACAATGAGCAGTTCTTC.

The V call is TRBV28, the J call TRBJ2-5, with 11 nucleotides matching TRBD2. CDR1 MDHEN and CDR2 SYDVKM come from the germline V gene. CDR3 length equals 15 residues. With 8 bases clipped from V and 8 bases from J, the junction kept 13 bases outside the gene matches. For the CDR3, the DNA is TGTGCCAGCGCTGAGACTAGCGGGGTCCTTAGTACCCAGTACTTC. Amino acid sequence: CASAETSGVLSTQYF.